Following are 19 T cell receptor beta chains from one sample sequenced in a study of T cells expressing NK-cell markers (TCRdb year 2020). Libraries were prepared through 5' RACE. The sequencer listed for this sample is Illumina HiSeq 2000. TCRdb reprocessed the reads, reporting each CDR3 protein sequence once and no DNA. The sample table includes about 550,000 distinct CDR3 sequences. Approximately 3.5% of the sample comes from the top ten. The specimen sequenced was blood T cells: a sorted CD56 or NKG2C T cell subset, CD4+ or CD8+ T cells, or bulk PBMC T cells (not recorded which). These receptors were collected from a man younger than 35 in good health. Donor details come from another sample of the same person, matched by shared clones.

The V and J genes are TRBV20-1 and TRBJ2-3. The CDR3 sequence is 14 residues long. Germline assignment: CDR1 DFQATT and CDR2 SNEGSKA (reference sequence). The CDR3 spells CSALKTGTTDTQYF.

The chain joins TRBV12-5 to TRBJ2-2; TCRdb's D call, TRBD2, is unchecked because there is no DNA. This CDR3 region has 16 residues. From germline, CDR1 is LGHNT and CDR2 FRNRAP. The CDR3: CASGLNGTRSIGELFF.

The chain couples TRBV6-5 to TRBJ1-1; TCRdb selects TRBD1, and the lack of DNA leaves this call unchecked. Germline CDR1 and CDR2: MNHEY and SVGAGI. CDR3 size: 17 residues. The CDR3 here is CASQHGVGTGVNTEAFF.

The genes are TRBV11-2 and TRBJ2-1; TCRdb gives TRBD2 as the D gene, but with no DNA this cannot be confirmed. The germline gives CDR1 SGHAT, CDR2 FQNNGV. This CDR3 is 17 amino acids long. Here the CDR3 reads CASSLLVGGSSGNEQFF.

The rearrangement uses TRBV6-5 and TRBJ2-1; absent DNA, TCRdb's TRBD1 call cannot be checked. The germline gives CDR1 MNHEY, CDR2 SVGAGI. The CDR3 is made up of 15 amino acids. The CDR3 sequence: CASSYSGGTYNEQFF.

This chain joins TRBV6-1 and TRBJ2-1; TCRdb selects TRBD1, and the lack of DNA leaves this call unchecked. This CDR3 region has 19 residues. Germline loops: CDR1 MNHNS, CDR2 SASEGT. The CDR3 reads CASGNWGRPGQNPYNEQFF.

The rearrangement joins TRBV5-1 to TRBJ2-6; the TRBD1 assignment by TCRdb is unverifiable without DNA. The germline V gene has CDR1 SGHRS and CDR2 YFSETQ. The CDR3 runs 22 residues. This chain's CDR3 is CASSLDRLGQANPRRGANVLTF.

The chain combines TRBV3-1 with TRBJ2-1. Looked up from germline, CDR1 is LGHDT and CDR2 is YNNKEL (reference sequence). This CDR3 has 17 amino acids. The chain's CDR3 is CASSQDLSGSSYNEQFF.

This chain connects TRBV7-2 to TRBJ1-4; TCRdb reports TRBD1, a call that lacks DNA to check it against. Germline V gene lookup returns CDR1 SGHTA and CDR2 FQGNSA. The CDR3 totals 15 residues. The CDR3: CASSTGGAWNEKLFF. Combining the CDR3 with reference TRBV7-2 and TRBJ1-4 gives the whole variable domain GAGVSQSPSNKVTEKGKDVELRCDPISGHTALYWYRQSLGQGLEFLIYFQGNSAPDKSGLPSDRFSAERTGGSVSTLTIQRTQQEDSAVYLCASSTGGAWNEKLFFGSGTQLSVL.

CDR3 sequence reads: CSFKDMRGQYF. The J gene is TRBJ2-7, the V gene TRBV20-1; TCRdb lists TRBD1, though no DNA is available to test this call. Germline CDR1 DFQATT, CDR2 SNEGSKA (reference sequence). This CDR3 region has 11 residues.

This CDR3 reads CASSRPGGNQPQHF. The chain employs TRBV7-9 and TRBJ1-5; the TCRdb call, TRBD1, lacks DNA for checking. Germline values: CDR1 SEHNR, CDR2 FQNEAQ (reference sequence). The CDR3 has 14 amino acids.

The chain couples TRBV5-1 to TRBJ2-1; the TCRdb call, TRBD2, lacks DNA for checking. The CDR3 loop spans 14 amino acids. Germline-derived CDR1 and CDR2 are SGHRS and YFSETQ. The CDR3 loop is CASSLFGGINEQFF.

The V gene is TRBV12-3 or TRBV12-4, the J gene TRBJ1-5; TCRdb outputs TRBD1, but without DNA this stays unchecked. The CDR3 contains 14 residues. The CDR3 region is CASLLGGRNQPQHF.

The V gene is TRBV20-1, the J gene TRBJ2-3. The CDR3 contains 14 residues. The germline gives CDR1 DFQATT, CDR2 SNEGSKA (reference sequence). CDR3 loop: CSATATDSTDTQYF.

This chain uses TRBV6-5 with TRBJ2-2; TCRdb reports TRBD1, a call that lacks DNA to check it against. The CDR3 is 17 amino acids. The germline V gene has CDR1 MNHEY and CDR2 SVGAGI. The CDR3 is CASSYPGQTENTGELFF.

J is TRBJ2-3 and V is TRBV4-1. Per the germline V gene, CDR1 is MGHRA and CDR2 is YSYEKL. The CDR3 is 13 residues long. The CDR3 region is CASSLTFTDTQYF.

The rearrangement joins TRBV6-1 to TRBJ1-2; TCRdb's D call, TRBD1, is unchecked because there is no DNA. This CDR3 comprises 14 residues. Germline V gene lookup returns CDR1 MNHNS and CDR2 SASEGT. The CDR3: CASRGQESSYGYTF.

The genes are TRBV7-2 and TRBJ2-1; TCRdb's D call of TRBD2 is untestable without DNA. Germline CDR1 is SGHTA and CDR2 is FQGNSA. The CDR3 has 13 amino acids. CDR3 in amino acids: CASSRGKRVDQFF.

The chain combines TRBV4-3 with TRBJ2-3; with no DNA, the TCRdb D assignment of TRBD2 cannot be verified. The germline V gene has CDR1 LGHNA and CDR2 YSLEER. This CDR3 comprises 14 residues. The CDR3 region is CASSQGRSTDTQYF.